This passage covers 17 T cell receptor beta chains from one sample sequenced in a study of OX40 agonist ivuxolimab in advanced cancers. Sequencing used immunoSEQ multiplex PCR; TCRdb keeps in-frame clones, though not all of them. The repertoire holds roughly 89,000 clones, with approximately 91% as singletons. Sample: CD4+ or CD8+ T cells sorted from blood, taken in a trial of the OX40 agonist ivuxolimab. The receptors originated from an adult with an advanced solid tumor such as melanoma, head and neck, liver or kidney cancer.

The chain links TRBV28 to TRBJ2-7; a weak D match, TRBD2 (7 bases). Germline V gene data show CDR1 as MDHEN and CDR2 as SYDVKM. CDR3 length: 17 amino acids. V lost 5 bases and J lost 3, with 23 bases in between. CDR3 in DNA: TGTGCCAGCAGTCCCCCGGGGGGCGGGGGCGGATTCTACGAGCAGTACTTC. It codes for CASSPPGGGGGFYEQYF.

The CDR3: CASSLSGVTNSPLHF. The CDR3 bases are TGTGCCAGCAGCTTAAGTGGGGTCACTAATTCACCCCTCCACTTT. The chain employs TRBV7-2 and TRBJ1-6; D remains unclear. The CDR3 contains 15 residues. From germline, CDR1 is SGHTA and CDR2 FQGNSA. Trimming stripped 2 bases from V and 6 bases from J, with 11 bases between.

This clone was detected once. The chain carries TRBV23-1 and TRBJ2-1; the match to TRBD2 covers 16 bases. TRBV23-1 qualifies as an ORF whose function is uncertain. Trimming removed 2 bases from V and 5 bases from J; junction bases left unmatched: 9. The CDR3 has 19 amino acids. The CDR3 sequence: CASSQVGLAGGVADNEQFF. As DNA, the CDR3 is TGCGCCAGCAGTCAAGTGGGACTAGCGGGAGGGGTAGCAGACAATGAGCAGTTCTTC.

The rearrangement links TRBV18 to TRBJ2-3; D possibly corresponds to TRBD2 (5 bases). Germline loops: CDR1 KGHSH, CDR2 LQKENI. Between the trimmed V and J ends, which lost 4 bases and 4 bases, there was a span of 18 bases. CDR3 size: 16 residues. This chain's CDR3 is CASSLSTNLAADTQYF. The CDR3 region has the DNA TGTGCCAGCTCACTCTCAACTAACCTAGCCGCAGATACGCAGTATTTT.

This chain links TRBV30 with TRBJ1-2; D is possibly TRBD1 (5 bases). The CDR3 spans 14 residues. The germline V gene encodes CDR1 GTSNPN and CDR2 SVGIG (reference sequence). Trimming removed 3 bases at V and 7 bases at J, with 18 bases between. CDR3 loop: CAWRSVAGYGGYTF. CDR3 bases: TGTGCCTGGAGAAGTGTAGCAGGGTACGGTGGCTACACCTTC.

The gene calls are TRBV5-1 and TRBJ2-7; TRBD2 matches 7 bases. Germline CDR1 reads SGHRS; CDR2 reads YFSETQ. The CDR3 consists of 16 residues. V was pared by 0 bases and J by 0 bases, with 6 bases of the junction left unmatched. The CDR3 spells CASSLGLAENSYEQYF. DNA for the CDR3: TGCGCCAGCAGCTTGGGGCTAGCGGAAAACTCCTACGAGCAGTACTTC.

The rearrangement links TRBV28 to TRBJ1-2; a weak D match, TRBD1 (6 bases). The CDR3 has 15 amino acids. V was shortened by 5 bases and J by 0 bases, with 13 bases between the two germline ends. Germline CDR1 is MDHEN and CDR2 is SYDVKM. CDR3: CASSTGRAANYGYTF. In DNA, the CDR3 is TGTGCCAGCAGTACAGGGCGCGCGGCTAACTATGGCTACACCTTC.

The gene calls are TRBV19 and TRBJ2-7; 9 positions match TRBD2. This CDR3 has 14 residues. The ends lost 6 bases at V and 3 bases at J; junction bases unmatched: 6. Germline V gives CDR1 LNHDA, CDR2 SQIVND (reference sequence). For the CDR3, the DNA is TGTGCCAGTAGATCCCGACTAGCGGACTACGAGCAGTACTTC. Protein sequence: CASRSRLADYEQYF.

The chain recombines TRBV9 with TRBJ2-7; D remains unclear. This CDR3 contains 14 residues. Per germline, CDR1 SGDLS and CDR2 YYNGEE. Trimming cost V 0 bases and J 2 bases, with 9 bases left between them. DNA for the CDR3: TGTGCCAGCAGCGTAGCTGCAGCCACCTACGAGCAGTACTTC. Protein product: CASSVAAATYEQYF. The full variable domain, rest sourced from reference TRBV9 and TRBJ2-7, is DSGVTQTPKHLITATGQRVTLRCSPRSGDLSVYWYQQSLDQGLQFLIQYYNGEERAKGNILERFSAQQFPDLHSELNLSSLELGDSALYFCASSVAAATYEQYFGPGTRLTVT.

V and J are TRBV4-2 and TRBJ1-3; a weak D match, TRBD1 (5 bases). Germline-derived CDR1 and CDR2 are LGHNA and YNFKEQ. V lost 0 bases, J lost 2 bases, and 11 bases lay in between. The CDR3 covers 16 residues. The CDR3: CASSQDRGSPGNTIYF. CDR3 bases: TGTGCCAGCAGCCAAGACCGGGGGAGCCCTGGAAACACCATATATTTT.

The V call is TRBV7-9, the J call TRBJ2-5, with D perhaps matching TRBD2 (6 bases). CDR1 and CDR2 (germline): SEHNR, FQNEAQ (reference sequence). V was pared by 1 base and J by 11 bases, with 14 bases between. CDR3 length equals 13 residues. The CDR3 bases are TGTGCCAGCAGCTTAGTTATGGGGGGTGAGCAGTACTTC. This sequence encodes CASSLVMGGEQYF.

The table lists this clone with a count of one. The V gene is TRBV5-6, the J gene TRBJ1-3, with D possibly TRBD1 on 6 matching bases. CDR1 SGHDT and CDR2 YYEEEE come from the germline V gene. This CDR3 is 16 amino acids long. Trimming cost V 3 bases and J 0 bases, with 13 bases left between them. The CDR3 nucleotides are TGTGCCAGCAGCTACCGGGACACGGGCTCTGGAAACACCATATATTTT. Amino acid sequence: CASSYRDTGSGNTIYF.

This clone was counted once. The CDR3 sequence: CASSVAEGYNEQFF. DNA for the CDR3: TGTGCCAGCAGCGTAGCGGAGGGTTACAATGAGCAGTTCTTC. The genes are TRBV9 and TRBJ2-1, with D tentatively TRBD2 (6 bases). V was pared by 0 bases and J by 4 bases, with 8 bases between. The CDR3 has 14 amino acids. CDR1 SGDLS and CDR2 YYNGEE come from the germline V gene.

The chain couples TRBV19 to TRBJ1-4; D is unresolved. The CDR3 has 14 amino acids. Trimming took 5 bases from V and 4 from J, leaving 11 bases between them. Per the germline V gene, CDR1 is LNHDA and CDR2 is SQIVND (reference sequence). CDR3 sequence (DNA): TGTGCCAGTAGTCGGACCGGCCATAATGAAAAACTGTTTTTT. It yields the protein CASSRTGHNEKLFF.

The J gene is TRBJ2-5, the V gene TRBV7-9; TRBD1 agrees at 8 bases. The CDR3 is 14 amino acids. Germline CDR1 reads SEHNR; CDR2 reads FQNEAQ (reference sequence). Trimming cost V 3 bases and J 6 bases; bases outside gene matches: 6. CDR3 in amino acids: CASSFPDRGKTQYF. The CDR3 DNA sequence: TGTGCCAGCAGCTTCCCCGACAGGGGTAAGACCCAGTACTTC.

The V gene is TRBV7-9, the J gene TRBJ1-2; D gene uncertain. With 3 bases removed from V and 2 bases from J, the gap between germline ends came to 13 bases. Germline V lookup: CDR1 SEHNR, CDR2 FQNEAQ (reference sequence). This CDR3 contains 15 residues. CDR3 sequence (DNA): TGTGCCAGCAGCTTCCCCGCAGGCGACAACTATGGCTACACCTTC. This translates into CASSFPAGDNYGYTF.

The chain has TRBV5-4 and TRBJ1-4; possibly TRBD1 for D (5 bases). Germline values: CDR1 SGHNT, CDR2 YYREEE (reference sequence). V lost 4 bases, J lost 5 bases, and 12 bases lay in between. The CDR3 totals 14 residues. Written as DNA, the CDR3 is TGTGCCAGCAGCCCGGGACCAAAGAATGAAAAACTGTTTTTT. Protein product: CASSPGPKNEKLFF. Looking up the rest from reference TRBV5-4 and TRBJ1-4 gives the full variable domain: ETGVTQSPTHLIKTRGQQVTLRCSSQSGHNTVSWYQQALGQGPQFIFQYYREEENGRGNFPPRFSGLQFPNYSSELNVNALELDDSALYLCASSPGPKNEKLFFGSGTQLSVL.